One and the same sample provided the 2 T cell receptor beta chains below, sequenced in a study of control samples from healthy donors and cancer patients. The method was immunoSEQ multiplex PCR; TCRdb's version includes in-frame clones alone and lacks a portion of them. The table lists under 150,000 clones, about 94% of them singletons, with about 2.5% in the top ten. The specimen was blood. The receptors come from a man younger than 40 in good health.

The gene calls are TRBV2 and TRBJ2-5; D ambiguous. Trimming removed 8 bases from V and 4 bases from J, with 8 bases in between. There are 11 residues in the CDR3. Germline lookup yields CDR1 SNHLY and CDR2 FYNNEI. The CDR3 reads CASDVGETQYF. Here the CDR3 DNA reads TGTGCCAGCGACGTCGGAGAGACCCAGTACTTC.

V gene TRBV19 combines with J gene TRBJ2-1; 7 bases are shared with TRBD1. Germline assignment: CDR1 LNHDA and CDR2 SQIVND (reference sequence). V shed 5 bases, J shed 2 bases, and the junction held 6 bases outside the gene matches. The CDR3 spans 15 residues. Here the CDR3 DNA reads TGTGCCAGTAGTCTCAGGGACAGTCCCTACAATGAGCAGTTCTTC. Translated, it gives CASSLRDSPYNEQFF. Full variable domain (outside the CDR3, taken from reference TRBV19 and TRBJ2-1): DGGITQSPKYLFRKEGQNVTLSCEQNLNHDAMYWYRQDPGQGLRLIYYSQIVNDFQKGDIAEGYSVSREKKESFPLTVTSAQKNPTAFYLCASSLRDSPYNEQFFGPGTRLTVL.